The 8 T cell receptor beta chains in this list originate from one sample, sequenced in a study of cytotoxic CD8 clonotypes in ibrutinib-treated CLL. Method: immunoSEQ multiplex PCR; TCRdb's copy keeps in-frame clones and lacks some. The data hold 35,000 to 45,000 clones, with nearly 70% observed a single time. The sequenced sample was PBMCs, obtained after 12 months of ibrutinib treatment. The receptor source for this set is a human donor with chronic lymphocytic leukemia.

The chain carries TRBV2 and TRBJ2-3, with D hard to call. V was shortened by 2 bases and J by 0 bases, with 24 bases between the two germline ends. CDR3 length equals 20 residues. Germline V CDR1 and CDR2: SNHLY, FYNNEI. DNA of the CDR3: TGTGCCAGCAGTGAATCCGGCTCCACATTACGGGTACTGAGCACAGATACGCAGTATTTT. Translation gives CASSESGSTLRVLSTDTQYF.

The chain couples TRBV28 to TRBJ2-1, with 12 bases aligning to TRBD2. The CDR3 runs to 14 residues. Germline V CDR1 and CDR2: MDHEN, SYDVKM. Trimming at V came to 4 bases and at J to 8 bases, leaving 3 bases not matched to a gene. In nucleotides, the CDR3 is TGTGCCAGCAGTTCTAGCGGGAGGGCCGATGAGCAGTTCTTC. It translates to CASSSSGRADEQFF.

The CDR3 DNA reads as TGTGCCAGCTCACCTCCCTTGGGTGAAGCTTTCTTT. Protein: CASSPPLGEAFF. The chain recombines TRBV18 with TRBJ1-1; D is unclear. Trimming took 3 bases from V and 7 from J, leaving 9 bases between them. Germline lookup yields CDR1 KGHSH and CDR2 LQKENI. The CDR3 runs 12 residues.

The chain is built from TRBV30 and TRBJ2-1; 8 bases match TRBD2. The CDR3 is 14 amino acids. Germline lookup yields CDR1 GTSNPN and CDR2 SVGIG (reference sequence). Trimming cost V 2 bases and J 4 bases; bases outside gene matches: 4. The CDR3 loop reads CAWSLSGRYNEQFF. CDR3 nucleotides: TGTGCCTGGAGTCTCAGCGGGAGATACAATGAGCAGTTCTTC.

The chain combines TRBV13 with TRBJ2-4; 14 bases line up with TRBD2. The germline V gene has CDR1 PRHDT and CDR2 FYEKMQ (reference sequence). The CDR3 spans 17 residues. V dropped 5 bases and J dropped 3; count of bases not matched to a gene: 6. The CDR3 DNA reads TGTGCCAGCAGCGAGACTAGCGGGAGGGCCGACAAAAACATTCAGTACTTC. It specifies CASSETSGRADKNIQYF.

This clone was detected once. This CDR3 is CASRDRNNEQFF. Here the CDR3 DNA reads TGTGCCAGCAGGGACAGGAACAATGAGCAGTTCTTC. V usage is TRBV6-4 and J usage is TRBJ2-1; 7 bases fit TRBD1. Germline trimming cut 6 bases from V and 5 bases from J; bases unmatched to any gene: 1. Germline V lookup: CDR1 MRHNA, CDR2 SNTAGT. The CDR3 loop spans 12 amino acids.

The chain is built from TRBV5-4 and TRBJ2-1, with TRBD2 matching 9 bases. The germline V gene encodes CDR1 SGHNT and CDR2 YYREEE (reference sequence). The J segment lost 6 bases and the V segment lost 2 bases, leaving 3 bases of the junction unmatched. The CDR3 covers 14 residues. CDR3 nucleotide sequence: TGTGCCAGCAGCTTTCCGGGACTAGCCAATGAGCAGTTCTTC. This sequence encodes CASSFPGLANEQFF. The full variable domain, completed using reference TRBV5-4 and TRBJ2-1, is ETGVTQSPTHLIKTRGQQVTLRCSSQSGHNTVSWYQQALGQGPQFIFQYYREEENGRGNFPPRFSGLQFPNYSSELNVNALELDDSALYLCASSFPGLANEQFFGPGTRLTVL.

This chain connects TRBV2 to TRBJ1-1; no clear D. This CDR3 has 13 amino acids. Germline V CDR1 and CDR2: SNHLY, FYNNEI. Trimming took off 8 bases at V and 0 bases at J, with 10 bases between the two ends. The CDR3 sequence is CASGSGMNTEAFF. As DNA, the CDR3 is TGTGCCAGCGGCTCCGGGATGAACACTGAAGCTTTCTTT.